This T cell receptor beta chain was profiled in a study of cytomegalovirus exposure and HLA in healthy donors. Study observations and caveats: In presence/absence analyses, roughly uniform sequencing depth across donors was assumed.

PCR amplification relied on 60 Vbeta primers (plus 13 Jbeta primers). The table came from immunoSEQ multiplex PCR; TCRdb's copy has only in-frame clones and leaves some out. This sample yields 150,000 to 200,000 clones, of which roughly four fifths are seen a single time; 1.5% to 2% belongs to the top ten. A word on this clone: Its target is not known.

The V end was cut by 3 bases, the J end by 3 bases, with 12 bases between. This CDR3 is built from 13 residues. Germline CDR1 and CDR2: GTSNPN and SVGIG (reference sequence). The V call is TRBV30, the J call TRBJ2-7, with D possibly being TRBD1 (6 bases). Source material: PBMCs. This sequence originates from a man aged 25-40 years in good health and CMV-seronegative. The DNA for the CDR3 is TGTGCCTGGAGCCAGGACAGTTACTACGAGCAGTACTTC. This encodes CAWSQDSYYEQYF.